Presented here are 19 T cell receptor beta chains from one specimen sequenced in a study of T cell repertoires in cytomegalovirus infection. No antigen has been identified for these receptors. MiXCR, run by TCRdb on the reads, gives a single entry per CDR3 protein. This sample has about half a million distinct CDR3 sequences; roughly 34% occur once, and the top ten carry roughly 17%. Here the sequenced sample was cultured PBMCs, taken from culture after CMV antigen stimulation. The receptors come from a human donor in good health (CMV status not recorded). Some clones in this sample may be carry-over from other donors' samples.

The V call is TRBV5-4, the J call TRBJ1-1; 8 bases match TRBD1. The junction had 7 bases not matched to a gene; V was cut back by 6 bases and J by 0 bases. The CDR3 is made up of 15 amino acids. Per germline, CDR1 SGHNT and CDR2 YYREEE (reference sequence). The CDR3 spells CASITQGAVNTEAFF. The DNA of the CDR3 is TGTGCCAGCATCACGCAGGGGGCGGTGAACACTGAAGCTTTCTTT.

The chain recombines TRBV4-1 with TRBJ2-5; the D is unclear. CDR1 and CDR2 from the germline V gene are MGHRA and YSYEKL. The V end was cut by 0 bases, the J end by 5 bases, with 4 bases between. This CDR3 is 12 amino acids long. The DNA for the CDR3 is TGCGCCAGCAGCCAAGATTGGGAGACCCAGTACTTC. It is translated as CASSQDWETQYF.

There are a few counts of this clonotype. The chain employs TRBV18 and TRBJ2-7; a weak D match, TRBD1 (6 bases). Germline CDR1 is KGHSH and CDR2 is LQKENI. Deletions cut 6 bases from V and 0 bases from J, with 9 bases between. CDR3 length equals 13 residues. CDR3 sequence reads: CASSTGGSYEQYF. The CDR3 DNA is TGTGCCAGCTCGACAGGAGGCTCCTACGAGCAGTACTTC.

This clonotype showed up just a few times. The gene calls are TRBV4-1 and TRBJ1-3; D is perhaps TRBD1 (6 bases). Trimming cost V 3 bases and J 0 bases, with 9 bases left between them. This CDR3 is built from 15 residues. The germline CDR1 and CDR2 sequences are MGHRA and YSYEKL. The CDR3 DNA reads as TGCGCCAGCAGCCATGGACAGAGCTCTGGAAACACCATATATTTT. It translates to CASSHGQSSGNTIYF.

This clonotype came up many times. The chain employs TRBV7-8 and TRBJ2-1, with D unclear. Per the germline V gene, CDR1 is SGHVS and CDR2 is FQNEAQ. The CDR3 has 11 amino acids. With 7 bases removed from V and 9 bases from J, the gap between germline ends came to 10 bases. Written as DNA, the CDR3 is TGTGCCAGCACCTCCGTGGGTGAGCAGTTCTTC. It is translated as CASTSVGEQFF.

This clonotype has just one count. The chain employs TRBV6-1 and TRBJ2-2; weak D call: TRBD1 (6 bases). Germline loops: CDR1 MNHNS, CDR2 SASEGT. The CDR3 has 17 residues. Trimming removed 2 bases from V and 5 bases from J, with 18 bases in between. This CDR3 is CASSEYPGRGLTGELFF. For the CDR3, the DNA is TGTGCCAGCAGTGAATACCCTGGCAGGGGTTTAACCGGGGAGCTGTTTTTT.

The rearrangement links TRBV10-2 to TRBJ2-1; no firm D call. The CDR3 runs to 12 residues. Per germline, CDR1 WSHSY and CDR2 SAAADI. The V gene lost 6 bases and the J gene lost 8 bases, with 11 bases spanning the gap. CDR3 coding DNA: TGCGCCAGCAGACGACGATGGTATGAGCAGTTCTTC. Translation: CASRRRWYEQFF.

CDR3 in DNA: TGTGCCAGCAGATCGGGACAGGGGTTTAATCAGCCCCAGCATTTT. Protein sequence: CASRSGQGFNQPQHF. The chain couples TRBV6-5 to TRBJ1-5, with 10 bases lining up with TRBD1. CDR3 length: 15 residues. The germline V gene has CDR1 MNHEY and CDR2 SVGAGI. J lost 4 bases, V lost 6 bases, and 6 bases had no gene match.

This clonotype turned up a few times. V gene TRBV29-1 combines with J gene TRBJ2-7, with 9 bases identical to TRBD2. The germline V gene encodes CDR1 SQVTM and CDR2 ANQGSEA. There are 13 residues in the CDR3. V shed 4 bases and J 2 bases; nucleotides not matched to a gene: 3. CDR3 region: CSVAAGGPYEQYF. The DNA of the CDR3 is TGCAGCGTTGCGGCGGGAGGGCCCTACGAGCAGTACTTC.

This clonotype was detected many times. V is TRBV7-2 and J is TRBJ1-2; 8 bases are shared with TRBD1. Germline V gives CDR1 SGHTA, CDR2 FQGNSA. V was clipped by 5 bases and J by 6 bases; unmatched bases: 8. This CDR3 is 14 amino acids long. As DNA, the CDR3 is TGTGCCAGCAGCGAACGGACAGGGAGGGATGGCTACACCTTC. Translation: CASSERTGRDGYTF.

This clonotype was seen more than once but under ten times. V gene TRBV7-2 combines with J gene TRBJ1-4; the D gene is possibly TRBD1 (5 bases). Germline CDR1 is SGHTA and CDR2 is FQGNSA. V was shortened by 5 bases and J by 8 bases, with 21 bases between the two germline ends. The CDR3 is 16 amino acids. The CDR3 nucleotides are TGTGCCAGCAGCCCTAGGGGAACTCGGCGCGTCGAAAAACTGTTTTTT. It specifies CASSPRGTRRVEKLFF.

In this sample, this clonotype turned up many times. V is TRBV7-2 and J is TRBJ1-5; tentatively, D is TRBD1 (5 bases). Germline CDR1 reads SGHTA; CDR2 reads FQGNSA. Trimming cost V 6 bases and J 4 bases, with 13 bases left between them. This CDR3 is 14 amino acids long. CDR3 sequence: CASSRGAGNQPQHF. CDR3 in DNA: TGTGCCAGCAGTCGGGGAGCAGGGAATCAGCCCCAGCATTTT. Complete variable domain (other parts from reference TRBV7-2 and TRBJ1-5): GAGVSQSPSNKVTEKGKDVELRCDPISGHTALYWYRQSLGQGLEFLIYFQGNSAPDKSGLPSDRFSAERTGGSVSTLTIQRTQQEDSAVYLCASSRGAGNQPQHFGDGTRLSIL.

The rearrangement links TRBV18 to TRBJ1-4; D not certain. V was pared by 1 base and J by 4 bases, with 7 bases between. CDR1 KGHSH and CDR2 LQKENI come from the germline V gene. The CDR3 loop spans 14 amino acids. For the CDR3, the DNA is TGTGCCAGCTCACCACGTCAGTTTAATGAAAAACTGTTTTTT. Its protein product is CASSPRQFNEKLFF.

This clonotype was counted ten times or more. The chain carries TRBV7-2 and TRBJ2-1, with a tentative D call TRBD2 (6 bases). The CDR3 has 14 amino acids. The germline V gene has CDR1 SGHTA and CDR2 FQGNSA. V lost 5 bases and J lost 4, with 12 bases in between. DNA for the CDR3: TGTGCCAGCAGCGCCTGGACTACTTACAATGAGCAGTTCTTC. Its protein product is CASSAWTTYNEQFF.

The chain's CDR3 is CASGSDPTENYGYTF. Here the CDR3 DNA reads TGTGCTAGTGGTTCGGACCCGACGGAGAACTATGGCTACACCTTC. The V gene is TRBV12-5, the J gene TRBJ1-2; D not certain. CDR3 length equals 15 residues. Trimming took 4 bases from V and 2 from J, leaving 14 bases between them. Germline V gives CDR1 LGHNT, CDR2 FRNRAP.

The J gene is TRBJ2-2, the V gene TRBV4-2; D remains unclear. V lost 0 bases and J 2 bases, leaving 7 bases between the germline ends. Germline CDR1 is LGHNA and CDR2 is YNFKEQ. This CDR3 region has 15 residues. The CDR3 protein is CASSQDHINTGELFF. Here the CDR3 DNA reads TGTGCCAGCAGCCAAGATCACATTAACACCGGGGAGCTGTTTTTT.

The rearrangement links TRBV29-1 to TRBJ2-7; possibly TRBD1 or TRBD2 for D (5 bases each). V lost 5 bases and J lost 1, with 9 bases in between. This CDR3 comprises 12 residues. Germline CDR1 is SQVTM and CDR2 is ANQGSEA. The CDR3 reads CSVFGGSYEQYF. The CDR3 DNA sequence: TGCAGCGTTTTTGGGGGATCCTACGAGCAGTACTTC.

The chain has TRBV5-6 and TRBJ1-1; D gene uncertain. From germline, CDR1 is SGHDT and CDR2 YYEEEE. Between the trimmed V and J ends, which lost 4 bases and 2 bases, there was a span of 3 bases. This CDR3 region has 11 residues. CDR3 DNA: TGTGCCAGCAGCAAAAACACTGAAGCTTTCTTT. Its translation is CASSKNTEAFF.

The chain links TRBV6-4 to TRBJ2-6; D not certain. The CDR3 loop spans 14 amino acids. CDR1 and CDR2 from the germline V gene are MRHNA and SNTAGT. Trimming removed 3 bases from V and 1 base from J, with 4 bases in between. Here the CDR3 DNA reads TGTGCCAGCAGTGAGGTGTCTGGGGCCAACGTCCTGACTTTC. Protein product: CASSEVSGANVLTF.